This paragraph covers one T cell receptor beta chain sequence. The clone's antigen remains unknown. Base quality data are lacking; no much larger clone is found one base away. Germline trimming amounts to 0 bases on V and 3 bases on J, with 1 as the count of junction bases outside the gene matches. From the cysteine through the phenylalanine, the CDR3 covers 14 amino acids. Here the CDR3 DNA is all that survives: 42 bases in frame from base 1. The germline V gene yields SGHRS for CDR1 and YFSETQ for CDR2. The donors were healthy, HIV-negative adults with no recently reported acute infections or vaccinations. All donors were Caucasian adults living in Nashville, Tennessee, USA. For unsorted samples, 90 million or so PBMCs were counted and genomic DNA was extracted with the QIAamp DNA Blood Mini kit. Blood was obtained by leukapheresis, after which PBMCs were separated by Ficoll-Histopaque density gradient centrifugation and cryopreserved in liquid nitrogen vapor phase.

TCR CDR3 regions were amplified from genomic DNA by multiplex PCR using the deep immunoSEQ assay. Extracted genomic DNA from each cell subset was distributed evenly across all wells of several immunoSEQ 96-well plates, and each plate was treated as a replicate. For unsorted PBMC, each replicate PCR was loaded with approximately 300 ng genomic DNA, equivalent to about 30,000 T cell genomes. Ten immunoSEQ deep assay plates were used to sequence unsorted PBMC genomic DNA. The purified libraries were quantified using a Qubit 3.0 fluorometer, sized with a Bioanalyzer 2100, and then quantified again using the KAPA Library Quantification kit. Every immunoSEQ 96-well plate was sequenced on a separate single-read 150-cycle Illumina NextSeq 550 flow cell. As for the authors' bioinformatics: Because the immunoSEQ output held only junctional sequences and lacked quality scores, the filtering could not match the filtering applied to full-length reads. Sequences were annotated with PyIR, a Python wrapper for IgBLAST v1.9, and V/J genes and CDR3 were assigned using IMGT germline references. Reads were removed for weak V/J assignments (E-value above 1e-6), missing CDR3, stop codons, out-of-frame junctions, or ambiguous translated residues. V3J clonotypes were defined as sequences sharing the same inferred V gene, J gene, and CDR3 amino acid sequence. Percentage overlap between repertoires was calculated by dividing the number of shared unique clonotypes by the size of the smaller repertoire. RTK rarefaction, the Chao1 estimator, and Recon v2.1 estimates of unobserved clonotypes were used to assess repertoire richness. TCRdb re-hosts the immuneACCESS table, in-frame sequences only. Its copies lack some clones; in the studies checked, an unresolved V gene accounts for under half of them, and the cause for the rest is not known. For V, J and clone size, that table is used; D and trimming come from the DNA. The table for this sample lists around 510,000 clones; roughly 79% of them were counted only once. Approximately 12% of the sample goes to the ten largest clones.

The data were taken from a study of shared clonotypes between healthy human individuals (dated by TCRdb to the early 2020s). Study-level background: The cohort included three men and a couple of women between 18 and 49 years of age. The study deeply sequenced blood TCR repertoires of about 5 healthy adults to estimate repertoire size and the extent of clonotype sharing between individuals. To increase sequencing depth and limit assay-specific biases, different laboratories used diverse techniques to prepare libraries and sequence TCR repertoires. Each donor's leukapheresis produced roughly between roughly 0.85 and 9.5 billion PBMCs. Broad study findings and their caveats: Sampling was limited to blood, and TCR repertoires in tissue likely differ from TCR repertoires in blood. The small number of donors limited the genetic and exposure-history diversity represented. Pairwise subsampling indicated that sequencing depth was expected to affect the degree of clonotype sharing among donors.

This TCR derives from a woman aged 40 to 50 in good health. Some clones in this sample may be carry-over from other donors' samples. The chain employs TRBV5-1 and TRBJ2-7; the central 9 bases match TRBD2. Sequences were obtained from PBMCs. At the DNA level, the sequence is TGCGCCAGCAGCTTGGTAGCGGGAGACTACGAGCAGTACTTC. It translates as CASSLVAGDYEQYF.